This TCR beta chain emerged from a study of cytotoxic CD8 clonotypes in ibrutinib-treated CLL. Study-wide background: The subjects consisted of eleven to twelve relapsed/refractory and fewer than 16 treatment-naive individuals, with about 17 IGHV unmutated. Whole-study findings and limits: Once treatment began, public clonotypes, which were uncommon, contracted or stayed stable.

Cryopreserved PBMCs provided roughly 2 micrograms of genomic DNA for the TCR beta libraries. A word on this clone: Its antigen is still unknown.

V shed 4 bases, J shed 3 bases, and the junction held 8 bases outside the gene matches. CDR3 length equals 15 residues. The germline V gene has CDR1 SGDLS and CDR2 YYNGEE. Deep sequencing aimed at 1 in 200,000 to 1 in 1 million T cells' resolution. Clones were read by immunoSEQ multiplex PCR, and TCRdb kept only the in-frame ones, dropping some. The sample shows about 300,000 clones, approximately 79% of them seen only once. The specimen comprised PBMCs, sampled at disease progression, from a patient treated with ibrutinib. V usage is TRBV9 and J usage is TRBJ1-1, with TRBD1 matching over 8 bases. The sequence was collected from a human donor with chronic lymphocytic leukemia. CDR3 sequence reads: CASSLRTGRDTEAFF. The CDR3 DNA follows: TGTGCCAGCAGCCTTCGGACAGGGAGGGACACTGAAGCTTTCTTT.